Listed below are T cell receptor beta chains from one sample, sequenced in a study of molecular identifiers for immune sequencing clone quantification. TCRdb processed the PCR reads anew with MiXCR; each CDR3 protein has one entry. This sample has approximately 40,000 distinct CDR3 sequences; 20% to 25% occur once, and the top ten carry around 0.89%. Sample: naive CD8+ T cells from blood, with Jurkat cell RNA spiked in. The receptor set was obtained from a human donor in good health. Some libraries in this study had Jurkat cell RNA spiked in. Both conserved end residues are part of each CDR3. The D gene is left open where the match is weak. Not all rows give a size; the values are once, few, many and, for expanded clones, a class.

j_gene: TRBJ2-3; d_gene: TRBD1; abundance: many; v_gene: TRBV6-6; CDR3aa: CASTPGQLTDTQYF; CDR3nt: TGTGCCAGCACCCCGGGACAGCTCACAGATACGCAGTATTTT
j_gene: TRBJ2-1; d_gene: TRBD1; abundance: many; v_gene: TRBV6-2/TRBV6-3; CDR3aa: CASSSPGTGYEQFF; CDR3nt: TGTGCCAGCAGCTCTCCGGGGACAGGATATGAGCAGTTCTTC
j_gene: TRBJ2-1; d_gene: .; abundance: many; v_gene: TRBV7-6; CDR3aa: CASSLLNNEQFF; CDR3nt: TGTGCCAGCAGCTTATTAAACAATGAGCAGTTCTTC
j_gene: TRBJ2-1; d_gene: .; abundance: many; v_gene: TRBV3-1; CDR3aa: CASSSEGREVAGQFF; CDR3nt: TGTGCCAGCAGCTCGGAGGGCAGGGAAGTGGCCGGGCAGTTCTTC
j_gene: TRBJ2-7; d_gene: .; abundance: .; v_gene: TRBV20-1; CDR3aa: CSASGSEEQYF; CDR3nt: TGCAGTGCTAGCGGGAGCGAAGAGCAGTACTTC
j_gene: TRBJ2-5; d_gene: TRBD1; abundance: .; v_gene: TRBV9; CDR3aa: CAGSTGGTAETQYF; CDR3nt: TGTGCCGGCTCCACAGGGGGGACAGCAGAGACCCAGTACTTC
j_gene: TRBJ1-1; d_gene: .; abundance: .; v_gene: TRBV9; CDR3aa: CASSVAGLNTEAFF; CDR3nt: TGTGCCAGCAGCGTAGCTGGGCTTAACACTGAAGCTTTCTTT
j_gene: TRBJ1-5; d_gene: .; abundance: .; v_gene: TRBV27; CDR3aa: CASSRVGGNQPQHF; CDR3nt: TGTGCCAGCAGTCGGGTGGGCGGCAATCAGCCCCAGCATTTT
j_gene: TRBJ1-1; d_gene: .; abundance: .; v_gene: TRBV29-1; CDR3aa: CSATFQFTEAFF; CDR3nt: TGCAGCGCGACGTTTCAGTTCACTGAAGCTTTCTTT
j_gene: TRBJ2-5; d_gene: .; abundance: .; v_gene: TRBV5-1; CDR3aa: CASSSHRVQETQYF; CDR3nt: TGCGCCAGCAGCTCACACAGGGTCCAAGAGACCCAGTACTTC
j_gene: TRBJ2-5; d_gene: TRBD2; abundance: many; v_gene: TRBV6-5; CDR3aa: CASSYSSSGLETQYF; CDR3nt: TGTGCCAGCAGTTACTCGTCTAGCGGATTGGAGACCCAGTACTTC
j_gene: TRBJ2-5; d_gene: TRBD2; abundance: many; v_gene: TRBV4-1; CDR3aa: CASSHEVGLAAQETQYF; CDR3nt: TGCGCCAGCAGCCATGAAGTCGGACTAGCGGCCCAAGAGACCCAGTACTTC
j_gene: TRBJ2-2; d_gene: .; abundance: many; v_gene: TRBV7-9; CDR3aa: CASSLVTQAGELFF; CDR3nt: TGTGCCAGCAGCTTAGTTACTCAAGCCGGGGAGCTGTTTTTT
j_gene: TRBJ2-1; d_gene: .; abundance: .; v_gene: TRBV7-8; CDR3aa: CASSLRRWGSSYNEQFF; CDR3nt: TGTGCCAGCAGCTTAAGGCGGTGGGGGAGCTCCTACAATGAGCAGTTCTTC
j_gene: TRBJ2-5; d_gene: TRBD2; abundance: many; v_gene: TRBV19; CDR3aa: CASSSLSGRGETQYF; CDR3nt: TGTGCCAGTAGTAGCCTCAGCGGGAGAGGCGAGACCCAGTACTTC
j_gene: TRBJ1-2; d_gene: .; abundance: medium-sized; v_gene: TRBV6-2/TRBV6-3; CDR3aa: CASGAVQTYGYTF; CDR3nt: TGTGCCAGCGGGGCCGTCCAGACCTATGGCTACACCTTC
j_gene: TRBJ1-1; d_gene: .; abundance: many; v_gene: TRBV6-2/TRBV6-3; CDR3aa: CASSYHRENTEAFF; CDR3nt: TGTGCCAGCAGTTACCACCGGGAGAACACTGAAGCTTTCTTT
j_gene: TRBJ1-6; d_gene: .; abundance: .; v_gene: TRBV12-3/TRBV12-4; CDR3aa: CASSLPGQNNSPLHF; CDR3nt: TGTGCCAGCAGTTTACCCGGACAAAATAATTCACCCCTCCACTTT
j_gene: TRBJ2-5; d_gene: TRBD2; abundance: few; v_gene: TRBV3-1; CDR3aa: CASSQETRGLDEPQYF; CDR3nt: TGTGCCAGCAGCCAAGAGACAAGGGGACTAGATGAGCCCCAGTACTTC
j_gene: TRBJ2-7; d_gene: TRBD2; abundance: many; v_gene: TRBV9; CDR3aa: CASSVGPAGGSYEQYF; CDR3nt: TGTGCCAGCAGCGTAGGTCCCGCGGGAGGCTCCTACGAGCAGTACTTC
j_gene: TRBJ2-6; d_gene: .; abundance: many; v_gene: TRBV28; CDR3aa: CASSGSGANVLTF; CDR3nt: TGTGCCAGCTCGGGCTCTGGGGCCAACGTCCTGACTTTC
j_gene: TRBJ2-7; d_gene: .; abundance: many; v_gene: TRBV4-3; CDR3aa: CASSQDEGGTYEQYF; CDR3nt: TGCGCCAGCAGCCAAGACGAGGGGGGGACCTACGAGCAGTACTTC
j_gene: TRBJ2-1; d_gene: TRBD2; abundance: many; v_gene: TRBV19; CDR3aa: CASSPLAGAHNEQFF; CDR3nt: TGTGCCAGTAGCCCACTAGCGGGAGCGCACAATGAGCAGTTCTTC
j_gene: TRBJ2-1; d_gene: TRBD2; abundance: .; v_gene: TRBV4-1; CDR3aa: CASSQNVSPRGGYEQFF; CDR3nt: TGCGCCAGCAGCCAAAACGTGTCGCCCCGCGGGGGGTATGAGCAGTTCTTC
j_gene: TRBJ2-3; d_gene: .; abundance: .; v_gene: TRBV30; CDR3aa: CAGSIGVGTDTQCF; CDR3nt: TGTGCCGGGAGTATAGGGGTCGGCACGGATACGCAGTGTTTT
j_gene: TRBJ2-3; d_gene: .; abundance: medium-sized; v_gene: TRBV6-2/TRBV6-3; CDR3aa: CASSYSSPLGMLQYF; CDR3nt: TGTGCCAGCAGTTACTCGTCGCCGCTGGGGATGTTGCAGTATTTT